The 13 T cell receptor beta chains presented below share a single source sample, sequenced in a study of long-term antiretroviral therapy in people with HIV. The authors ran the immunoSEQ assay, v3.0, at survey level. Sequencing was performed with immunoSEQ multiplex PCR; in TCRdb, only in-frame clones are kept and a portion is missing. The sample consists of 30,000 to 40,000 clones, roughly 80% of them appearing once. The sequences come from unsorted PBMCs, collected 1.5 years after starting antiretroviral therapy. These receptors originate from a man aged 18 to 29 with HIV.

V gene TRBV29-1 combines with J gene TRBJ2-2, with 8 positions matching TRBD1. V lost 7 bases and J lost 3; bases outside the gene matches: 4. There are 13 residues in the CDR3. The germline V gene has CDR1 SQVTM and CDR2 ANQGSEA. Written as DNA, the CDR3 is TGCAGCGCTCCGGGACAGGACACCGGGGAGCTGTTTTTT. This encodes CSAPGQDTGELFF.

The rearrangement links TRBV29-1 to TRBJ2-7; 9 bases map to TRBD1. Germline CDR1 reads SQVTM; CDR2 reads ANQGSEA. V was pared by 1 base and J by 2 bases, with 6 bases of the junction left unmatched. The CDR3 totals 15 residues. CDR3 sequence reads: CSVEGGQGGPYEQYF. The CDR3 region has the DNA TGCAGCGTTGAAGGGGGACAGGGAGGACCCTACGAGCAGTACTTC.

V gene TRBV27 combines with J gene TRBJ2-2; D ambiguous. The CDR3 totals 13 residues. Germline V gene data show CDR1 as MNHEY and CDR2 as SMNVEV (reference sequence). Trimming pared 1 base from V and 6 bases from J, leaving 6 bases between. Written as DNA, the CDR3 is TGTGCCAGCAGTTTATATATTGCCGGGGAGCTGTTTTTT. Its protein product is CASSLYIAGELFF.

This clone ranks as medium-sized. The chain links TRBV11-2 to TRBJ1-3; tentative D call: TRBD1 (5 bases). Trimming took 5 bases from V and 0 from J, leaving 11 bases between them. Per germline, CDR1 SGHAT and CDR2 FQNNGV. This CDR3 spans 15 amino acids. The CDR3 nucleotides are TGTGCCAGCAGCGTGGGACTGAACTCTGGAAACACCATATATTTT. Its translation is CASSVGLNSGNTIYF.

V usage is TRBV7-2 and J usage is TRBJ2-1, with 7 bases matching TRBD2. The CDR3 spans 14 residues. Germline CDR1 and CDR2: SGHTA and FQGNSA. V shed 5 bases, J shed 4 bases, and the junction held 5 bases outside the gene matches. Here the CDR3 DNA reads TGTGCCAGCAGCCACGCCGGGGGGTACAATGAGCAGTTCTTC. Protein: CASSHAGGYNEQFF. Filled out from reference TRBV7-2 and TRBJ2-1, the complete variable domain reads GAGVSQSPSNKVTEKGKDVELRCDPISGHTALYWYRQSLGQGLEFLIYFQGNSAPDKSGLPSDRFSAERTGGSVSTLTIQRTQQEDSAVYLCASSHAGGYNEQFFGPGTRLTVL.

J is TRBJ2-6 and V is TRBV18, with TRBD2 matching over 7 bases. The CDR3 covers 16 residues. Germline CDR1 is KGHSH and CDR2 is LQKENI. The ends lost 6 bases at V and 2 bases at J; junction bases unmatched: 7. The CDR3 loop is CASSQPGLAGANVLTF. The CDR3 nucleotides are TGTGCCAGCTCCCAACCCGGACTAGCTGGGGCCAACGTCCTGACTTTC.

J is TRBJ2-3 and V is TRBV6-1; D not resolved. The V end lost 4 bases, the J end lost 4 bases, and 9 bases lay between the germline ends. Germline CDR1 and CDR2: MNHNS and SASEGT. The CDR3 spans 13 residues. The CDR3 protein is CASSGTFPDTQYF. The CDR3 nucleotides are TGTGCCAGCAGTGGAACTTTCCCAGATACGCAGTATTTT.

V and J are TRBV4-3 and TRBJ2-7; D gene ambiguous. Trimming removed 0 bases from V and 1 base from J, with 13 bases in between. Per the germline V gene, CDR1 is LGHNA and CDR2 is YSLEER. The CDR3 sequence is 16 residues long. As DNA, the CDR3 is TGCGCCAGCAGCCAAGATTTCCTTCCCCGGTCCTACGAGCAGTACTTC. Amino acids: CASSQDFLPRSYEQYF.

This clone was recorded a few times. The chain joins TRBV5-4 to TRBJ2-2; no clear D. This CDR3 is 16 amino acids long. The germline CDR1 and CDR2 sequences are SGHNT and YYREEE (reference sequence). V lost 4 bases and J 1 base, leaving 14 bases between the germline ends. This chain's CDR3 is CASSPGGRRNTGELFF. In DNA form, the CDR3 reads TGTGCCAGCAGCCCCGGCGGAAGGAGGAACACCGGGGAGCTGTTTTTT.

The chain links TRBV5-1 to TRBJ2-7, with a tentative D call TRBD1 (5 bases). Trimming stripped 7 bases from V and 2 bases from J, with 13 bases between. The V gene's germline CDR1 is SGHRS and CDR2 YFSETQ. The CDR3 is 13 residues long. The CDR3 bases are TGCGCCAGCTCAATGGGGCAGACCTACGAGCAGTACTTC. It is translated as CASSMGQTYEQYF.

This clone has more than one count but fewer than ten. This chain joins TRBV7-9 and TRBJ1-5; TRBD1 aligns across 8 bases. The V gene end was trimmed by 2 bases and the J gene end by 6 bases; junction bases not matched to a gene: 0. The germline gives CDR1 SEHNR, CDR2 FQNEAQ (reference sequence). The CDR3 contains 13 residues. For the CDR3, the DNA is TGTGCCAGCAGCTTACAGGGGGCTCAGCCCCAGCATTTT. Encoded protein: CASSLQGAQPQHF.

The chain joins TRBV2 to TRBJ2-5; possibly TRBD1 for D (5 bases). Deletions cut 7 bases from V and 5 bases from J, with 11 bases between. The CDR3 is 12 residues long. CDR1 and CDR2 (germline): SNHLY, FYNNEI. CDR3: CASTRGYETQYF. The CDR3 DNA follows: TGTGCCAGCACTAGGGGTTATGAGACCCAGTACTTC.

V usage is TRBV27 and J usage is TRBJ2-7; no firm D call. The germline V gene encodes CDR1 MNHEY and CDR2 SMNVEV (reference sequence). CDR3 length equals 13 residues. Trimming pared 1 base from V and 3 bases from J, leaving 7 bases between. The CDR3 DNA is TGTGCCAGCAGTTTATTTCCTATCTACGAGCAGTACTTC. Its translation: CASSLFPIYEQYF.